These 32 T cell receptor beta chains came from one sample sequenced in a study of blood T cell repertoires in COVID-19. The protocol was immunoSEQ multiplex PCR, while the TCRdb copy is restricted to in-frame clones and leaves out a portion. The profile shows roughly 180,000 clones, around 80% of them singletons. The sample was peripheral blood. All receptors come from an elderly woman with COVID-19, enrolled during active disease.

The CDR3 DNA is TGTGCCAGCAGCTTGGGGGGTCCCGCCTATGGCTACACCTTC. Its protein product is CASSLGGPAYGYTF. This chain joins TRBV7-2 and TRBJ1-2, with D perhaps TRBD1 (5 bases). Germline V gene lookup returns CDR1 SGHTA and CDR2 FQGNSA. With 3 bases removed from V and 4 bases from J, the gap between germline ends came to 12 bases. CDR3 length equals 14 residues. Complete variable domain (other parts from reference TRBV7-2 and TRBJ1-2): GAGVSQSPSNKVTEKGKDVELRCDPISGHTALYWYRQSLGQGLEFLIYFQGNSAPDKSGLPSDRFSAERTGGSVSTLTIQRTQQEDSAVYLCASSLGGPAYGYTFGSGTRLTVV.

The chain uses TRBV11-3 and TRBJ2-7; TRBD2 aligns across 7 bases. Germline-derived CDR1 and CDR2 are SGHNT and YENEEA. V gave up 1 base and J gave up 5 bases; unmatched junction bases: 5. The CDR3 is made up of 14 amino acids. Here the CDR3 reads CASSLGGRVNEQYF. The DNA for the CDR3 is TGTGCCAGCAGCTTAGGGGGGAGGGTGAACGAGCAGTACTTC. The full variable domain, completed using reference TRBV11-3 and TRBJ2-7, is EAGVVQSPRYKIIEKKQPVAFWCNPISGHNTLYWYLQNLGQGPELLIRYENEEAVDDSQLPKDRFSAERLKGVDSTLKIQPAELGDSAVYLCASSLGGRVNEQYFGPGTRLTVT.

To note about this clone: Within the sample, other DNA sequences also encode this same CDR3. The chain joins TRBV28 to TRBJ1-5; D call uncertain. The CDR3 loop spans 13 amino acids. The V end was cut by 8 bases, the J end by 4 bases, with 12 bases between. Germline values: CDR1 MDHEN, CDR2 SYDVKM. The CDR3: CASSWPGNQPQHF. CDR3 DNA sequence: TGTGCCAGCTCCTGGCCGGGGAATCAGCCCCAGCATTTT.

The CDR3 DNA reads TGTGCCACCAGCAGAGACCTAGCGGGAGGGCCTCACACCGGGGAGCTGTTTTTT. It encodes CATSRDLAGGPHTGELFF. The V call is TRBV15, the J call TRBJ2-2, with 12 positions matching TRBD2. J lost 3 bases, V lost 0 bases, and 5 bases had no gene match. The germline V gene encodes CDR1 LNHNV and CDR2 YYDKDF (reference sequence). The CDR3 spans 18 residues.

CDR3: CSAHSGTQYF. The DNA of the CDR3 is TGCAGTGCTCACTCAGGGACCCAGTACTTC. This sequence joins TRBV20-1 and TRBJ2-5; D not certain. The CDR3 is 10 amino acids. Trimming shortened V by 5 bases and J by 7 bases, and 8 bases separated the two germline ends. Germline V CDR1 and CDR2: DFQATT, SNEGSKA (reference sequence).

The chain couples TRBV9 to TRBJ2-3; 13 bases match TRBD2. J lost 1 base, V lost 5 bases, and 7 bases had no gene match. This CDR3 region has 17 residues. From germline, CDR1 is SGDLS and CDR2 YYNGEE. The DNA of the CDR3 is TGTGCCAGCAGTCCAACTAGCGGGGGGGTCCGCACAGATACGCAGTATTTT. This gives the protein CASSPTSGGVRTDTQYF.

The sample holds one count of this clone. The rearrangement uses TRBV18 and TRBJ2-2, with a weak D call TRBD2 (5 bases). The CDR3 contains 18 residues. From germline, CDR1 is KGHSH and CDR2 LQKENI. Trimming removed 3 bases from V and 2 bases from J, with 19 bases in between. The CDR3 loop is CASSPHAVGGANTGELFF. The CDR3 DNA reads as TGTGCCAGCTCACCCCACGCGGTTGGAGGTGCTAACACCGGGGAGCTGTTTTTT.

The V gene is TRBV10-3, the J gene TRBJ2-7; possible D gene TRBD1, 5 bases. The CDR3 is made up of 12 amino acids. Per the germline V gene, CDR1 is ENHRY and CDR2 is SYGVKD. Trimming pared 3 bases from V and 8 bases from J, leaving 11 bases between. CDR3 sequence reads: CAISDTQGKQYF. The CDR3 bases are TGTGCCATCAGTGATACTCAGGGCAAGCAGTACTTC.

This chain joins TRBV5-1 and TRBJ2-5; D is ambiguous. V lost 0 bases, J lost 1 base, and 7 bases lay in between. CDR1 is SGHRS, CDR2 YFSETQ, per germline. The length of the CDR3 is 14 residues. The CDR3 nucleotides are TGCGCCAGCAGCTTGGGACAACTCCAAGAGACCCAGTACTTC. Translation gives CASSLGQLQETQYF. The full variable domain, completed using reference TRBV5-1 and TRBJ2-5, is KAGVTQTPRYLIKTRGQQVTLSCSPISGHRSVSWYQQTPGQGLQFLFEYFSETQRNKGNFPGRFSGRQFSNSRSEMNVSTLELGDSALYLCASSLGQLQETQYFGPGTRLLVL.

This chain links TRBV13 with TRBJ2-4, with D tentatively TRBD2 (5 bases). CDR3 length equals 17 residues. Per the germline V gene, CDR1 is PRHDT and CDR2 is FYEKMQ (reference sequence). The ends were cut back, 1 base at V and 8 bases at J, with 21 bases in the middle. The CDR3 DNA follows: TGTGCCAGCAGCTTAGCCCTAGCCAGTGTCTCTGGGGACATTCAGTACTTC. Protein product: CASSLALASVSGDIQYF.

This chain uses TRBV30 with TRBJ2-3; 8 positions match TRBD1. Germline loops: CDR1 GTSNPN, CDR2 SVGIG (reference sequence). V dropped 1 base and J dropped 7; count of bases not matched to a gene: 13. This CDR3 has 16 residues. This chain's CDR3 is CAWSGPGGKTSNTQYF. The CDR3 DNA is TGTGCCTGGAGTGGACCAGGGGGCAAAACGAGTAATACGCAGTATTTT. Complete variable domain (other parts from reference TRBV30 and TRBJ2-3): SQTIHQWPATLVQPVGSPLSLECTVEGTSNPNLYWYRQAAGRGLQLLFYSVGIGQISSEVPQNLSASRPQDRQFILSSKKLLLSDSGFYLCAWSGPGGKTSNTQYFGPGTRLTVL.

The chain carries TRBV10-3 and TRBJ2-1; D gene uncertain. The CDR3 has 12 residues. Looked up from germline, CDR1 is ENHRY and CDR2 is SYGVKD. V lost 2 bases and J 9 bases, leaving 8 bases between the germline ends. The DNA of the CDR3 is TGTGCCATCAGTGAGCCGGCGGCTGAGCAGTTCTTC. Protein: CAISEPAAEQFF.

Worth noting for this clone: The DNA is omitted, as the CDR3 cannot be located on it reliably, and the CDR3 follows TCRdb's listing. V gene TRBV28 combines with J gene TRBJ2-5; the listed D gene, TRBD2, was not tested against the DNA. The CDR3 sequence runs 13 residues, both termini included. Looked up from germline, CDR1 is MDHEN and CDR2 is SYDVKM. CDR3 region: CASILAGGETQYF.

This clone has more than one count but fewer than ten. DNA for the CDR3: TGTGCCAGCAGTGCGAGGGTTCGGGACACTGAAGCTTTCTTT. It encodes CASSARVRDTEAFF. The rearrangement joins TRBV2 to TRBJ1-1, with D unclear. Germline CDR1 reads SNHLY; CDR2 reads FYNNEI. This CDR3 is built from 14 residues. The germline V and J ends were trimmed by 4 bases and 3 bases, with 12 bases remaining between them.

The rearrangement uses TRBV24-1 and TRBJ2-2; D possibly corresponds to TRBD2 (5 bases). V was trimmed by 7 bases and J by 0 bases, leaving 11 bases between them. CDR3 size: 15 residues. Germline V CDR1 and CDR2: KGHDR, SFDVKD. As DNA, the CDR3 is TGTGCCACCAGCCGGGGAGTCTCGAACACCGGGGAGCTGTTTTTT. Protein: CATSRGVSNTGELFF.

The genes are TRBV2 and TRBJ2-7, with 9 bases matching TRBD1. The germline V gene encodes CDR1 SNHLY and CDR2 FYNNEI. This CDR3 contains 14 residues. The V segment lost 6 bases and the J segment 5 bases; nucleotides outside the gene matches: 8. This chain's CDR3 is CASSLGTGRNEQYF. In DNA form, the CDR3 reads TGTGCCAGCAGCCTAGGGACAGGGAGGAACGAGCAGTACTTC.

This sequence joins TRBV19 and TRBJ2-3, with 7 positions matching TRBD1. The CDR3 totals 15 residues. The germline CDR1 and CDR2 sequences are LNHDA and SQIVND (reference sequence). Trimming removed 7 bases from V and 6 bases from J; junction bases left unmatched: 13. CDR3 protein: CASTRSGTESDTQYF. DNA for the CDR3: TGTGCCAGTACTAGGTCAGGGACAGAGTCCGATACGCAGTATTTT.

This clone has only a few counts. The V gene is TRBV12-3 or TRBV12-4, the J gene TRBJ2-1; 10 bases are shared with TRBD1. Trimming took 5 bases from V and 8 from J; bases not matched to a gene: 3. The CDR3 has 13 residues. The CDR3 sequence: CASSPGTGDEQFF. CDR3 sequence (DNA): TGTGCCAGCAGTCCAGGGACAGGGGATGAGCAGTTCTTC.

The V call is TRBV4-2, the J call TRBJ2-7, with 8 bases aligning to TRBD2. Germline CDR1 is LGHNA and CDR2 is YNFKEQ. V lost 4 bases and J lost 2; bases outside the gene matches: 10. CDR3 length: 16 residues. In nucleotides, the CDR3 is TGTGCCAGCAGCCCAGGACCGGGACTAGAGACCTACGAGCAGTACTTC. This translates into CASSPGPGLETYEQYF.

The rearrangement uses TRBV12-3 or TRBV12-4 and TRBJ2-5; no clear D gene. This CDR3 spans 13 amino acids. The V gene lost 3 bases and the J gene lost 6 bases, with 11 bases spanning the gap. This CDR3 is CASSFQDMKTQYF. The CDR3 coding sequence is TGTGCCAGCAGTTTTCAGGATATGAAGACCCAGTACTTC.

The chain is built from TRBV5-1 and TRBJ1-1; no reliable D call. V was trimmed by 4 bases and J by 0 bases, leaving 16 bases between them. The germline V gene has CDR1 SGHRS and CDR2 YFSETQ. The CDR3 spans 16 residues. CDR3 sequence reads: CASSRSPTELNTEAFF. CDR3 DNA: TGCGCCAGCAGCCGGAGCCCGACGGAGTTGAACACTGAAGCTTTCTTT.

Written as DNA, the CDR3 is TGTGCCAGCAGCTTAGGATTAGCGGGACTTGATGAGCAGTTCTTC. Its translation: CASSLGLAGLDEQFF. The V call is TRBV11-2, the J call TRBJ2-1; 8 bases agree with TRBD2. V was clipped by 1 base and J by 8 bases; unmatched bases: 7. Germline assignment: CDR1 SGHAT and CDR2 FQNNGV. CDR3 length: 15 residues.

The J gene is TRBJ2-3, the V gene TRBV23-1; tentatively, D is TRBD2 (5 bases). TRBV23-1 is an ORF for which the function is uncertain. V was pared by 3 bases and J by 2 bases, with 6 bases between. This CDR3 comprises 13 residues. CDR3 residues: CASSHGNTDTQYF. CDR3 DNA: TGCGCCAGCAGTCACGGGAACACAGATACGCAGTATTTT.

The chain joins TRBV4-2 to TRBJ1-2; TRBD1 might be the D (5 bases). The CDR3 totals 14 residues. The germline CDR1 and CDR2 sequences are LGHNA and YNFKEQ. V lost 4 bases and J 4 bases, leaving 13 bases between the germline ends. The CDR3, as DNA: TGTGCCAGCAGCCCGGGGGGAAGGGGCTATGGCTACACCTTC. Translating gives CASSPGGRGYGYTF.

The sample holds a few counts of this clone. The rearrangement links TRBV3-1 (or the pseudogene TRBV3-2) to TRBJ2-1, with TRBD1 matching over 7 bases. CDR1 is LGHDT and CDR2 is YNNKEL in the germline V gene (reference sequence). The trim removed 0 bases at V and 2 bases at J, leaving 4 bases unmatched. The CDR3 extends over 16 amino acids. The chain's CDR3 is CASSQDTGETYNEQFF. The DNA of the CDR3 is TGTGCCAGCAGCCAAGATACAGGGGAAACCTACAATGAGCAGTTCTTC.

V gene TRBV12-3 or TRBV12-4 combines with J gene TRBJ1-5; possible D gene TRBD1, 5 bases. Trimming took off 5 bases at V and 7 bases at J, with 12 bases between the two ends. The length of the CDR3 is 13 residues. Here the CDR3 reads CASSVPGGQPQHF. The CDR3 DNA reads TGTGCCAGCAGTGTCCCCGGGGGGCAGCCCCAGCATTTT.

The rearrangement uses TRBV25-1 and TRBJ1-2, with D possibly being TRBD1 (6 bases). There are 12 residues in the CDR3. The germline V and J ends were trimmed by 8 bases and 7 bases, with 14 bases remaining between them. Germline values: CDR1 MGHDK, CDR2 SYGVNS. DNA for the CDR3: TGTGCCAGCCCCTACAGGGATCCTGGCTACACCTTC. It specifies CASPYRDPGYTF.

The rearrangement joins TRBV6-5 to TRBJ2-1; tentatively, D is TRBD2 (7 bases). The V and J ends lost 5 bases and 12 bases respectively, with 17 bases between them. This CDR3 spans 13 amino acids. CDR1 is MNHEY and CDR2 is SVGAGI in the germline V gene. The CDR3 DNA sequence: TGTGCCAGCAGTCGGGGGGCGAGACATTCGCAGTTCTTC. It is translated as CASSRGARHSQFF.

The CDR3 DNA reads as TGTGCCACCCGGGCCCCAGCGGGCACAGATACGCAGTATTTT. Its translation: CATRAPAGTDTQYF. The V gene is TRBV24-1, the J gene TRBJ2-3; a weak D match, TRBD2 (5 bases). The CDR3 covers 14 residues. CDR1 is KGHDR, CDR2 SFDVKD, per germline. V shed 9 bases and J shed 1 base, with 13 bases lying between them.

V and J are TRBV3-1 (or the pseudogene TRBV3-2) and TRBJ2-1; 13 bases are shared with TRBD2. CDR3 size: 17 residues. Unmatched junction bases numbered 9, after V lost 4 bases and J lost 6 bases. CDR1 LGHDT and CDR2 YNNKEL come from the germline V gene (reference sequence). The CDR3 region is CASSLHAGLAGLNEQFF. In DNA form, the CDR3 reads TGTGCCAGCAGCCTCCATGCGGGACTAGCGGGACTCAATGAGCAGTTCTTC.

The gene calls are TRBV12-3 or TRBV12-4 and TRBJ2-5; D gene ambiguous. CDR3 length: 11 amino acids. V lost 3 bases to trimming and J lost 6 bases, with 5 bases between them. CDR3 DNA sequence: TGTGCCAGCAGTTTGAGTCAGACCCAGTACTTC. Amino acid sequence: CASSLSQTQYF.

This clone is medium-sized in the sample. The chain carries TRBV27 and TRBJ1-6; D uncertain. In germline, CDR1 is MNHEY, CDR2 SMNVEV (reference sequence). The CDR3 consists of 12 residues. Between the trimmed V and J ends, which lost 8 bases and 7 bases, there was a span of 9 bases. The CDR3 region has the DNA TGTGCCAGCGGAGATCTAAATTCACCCCTCCACTTT. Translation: CASGDLNSPLHF.